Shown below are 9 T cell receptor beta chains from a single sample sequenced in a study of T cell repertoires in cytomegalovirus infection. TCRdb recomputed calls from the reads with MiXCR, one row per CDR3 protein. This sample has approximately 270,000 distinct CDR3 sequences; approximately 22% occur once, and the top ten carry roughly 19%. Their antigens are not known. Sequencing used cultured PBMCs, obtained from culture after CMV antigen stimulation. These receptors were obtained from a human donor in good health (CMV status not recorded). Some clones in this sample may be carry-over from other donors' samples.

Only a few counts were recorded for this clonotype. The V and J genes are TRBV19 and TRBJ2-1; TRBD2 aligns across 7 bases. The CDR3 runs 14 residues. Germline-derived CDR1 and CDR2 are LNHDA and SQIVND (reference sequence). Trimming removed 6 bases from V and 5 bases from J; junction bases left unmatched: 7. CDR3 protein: CASRVLATNNEQFF. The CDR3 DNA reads TGTGCCAGTAGGGTACTAGCGACAAACAATGAGCAGTTCTTC.

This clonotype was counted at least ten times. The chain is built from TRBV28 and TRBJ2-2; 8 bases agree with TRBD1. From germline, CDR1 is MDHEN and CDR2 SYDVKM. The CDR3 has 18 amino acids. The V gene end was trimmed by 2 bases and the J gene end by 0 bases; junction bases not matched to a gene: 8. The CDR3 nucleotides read TGTGCCAGCAGTTTAAGGTGGCTGGGACAGGCGAACACCGGGGAGCTGTTTTTT. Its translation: CASSLRWLGQANTGELFF.

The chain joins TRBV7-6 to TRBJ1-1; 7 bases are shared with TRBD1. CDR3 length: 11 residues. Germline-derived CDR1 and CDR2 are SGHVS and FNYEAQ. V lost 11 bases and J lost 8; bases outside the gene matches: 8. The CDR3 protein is CAQGDSEEAFF. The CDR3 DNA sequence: TGTGCCCAGGGGGATTCGGAAGAAGCTTTCTTT.

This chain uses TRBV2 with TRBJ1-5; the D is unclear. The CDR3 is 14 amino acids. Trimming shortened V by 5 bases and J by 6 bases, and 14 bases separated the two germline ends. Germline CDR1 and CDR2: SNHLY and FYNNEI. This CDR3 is CASSWEGFGQPQHF. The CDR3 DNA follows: TGTGCCAGCAGTTGGGAGGGATTCGGTCAGCCCCAGCATTTT.

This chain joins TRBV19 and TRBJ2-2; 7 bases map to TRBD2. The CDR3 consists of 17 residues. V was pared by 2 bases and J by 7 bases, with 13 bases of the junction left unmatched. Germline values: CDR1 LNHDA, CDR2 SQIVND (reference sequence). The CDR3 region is CASSITNRGSLFGELFF. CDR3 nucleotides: TGTGCCAGTAGTATAACCAACCGCGGGAGTTTATTCGGGGAGCTGTTTTTT. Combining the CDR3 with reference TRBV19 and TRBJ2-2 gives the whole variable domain DGGITQSPKYLFRKEGQNVTLSCEQNLNHDAMYWYRQDPGQGLRLIYYSQIVNDFQKGDIAEGYSVSREKKESFPLTVTSAQKNPTAFYLCASSITNRGSLFGELFFGEGSRLTVL.

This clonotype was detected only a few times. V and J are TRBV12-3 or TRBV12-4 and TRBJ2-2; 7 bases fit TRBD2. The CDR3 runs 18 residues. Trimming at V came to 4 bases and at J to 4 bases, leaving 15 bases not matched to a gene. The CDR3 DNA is TGTGCCAGCAGTTCCTACTGGGGGGGGAACCCCCCCACCGGGGAGCTGTTTTTT. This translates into CASSSYWGGNPPTGELFF.

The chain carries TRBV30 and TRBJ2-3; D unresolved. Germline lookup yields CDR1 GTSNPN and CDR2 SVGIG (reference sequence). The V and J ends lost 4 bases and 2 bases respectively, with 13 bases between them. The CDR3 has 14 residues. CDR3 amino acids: CAWKTRSPTDTQYF. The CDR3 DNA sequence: TGTGCCTGGAAGACGCGCAGCCCCACAGATACGCAGTATTTT.

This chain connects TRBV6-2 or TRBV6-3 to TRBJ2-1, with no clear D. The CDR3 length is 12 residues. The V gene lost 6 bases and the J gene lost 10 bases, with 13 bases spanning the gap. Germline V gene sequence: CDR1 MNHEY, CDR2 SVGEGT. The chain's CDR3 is CASSSVGREQFF. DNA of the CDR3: TGTGCCAGCAGCTCTGTTGGTCGCGAGCAGTTCTTC.

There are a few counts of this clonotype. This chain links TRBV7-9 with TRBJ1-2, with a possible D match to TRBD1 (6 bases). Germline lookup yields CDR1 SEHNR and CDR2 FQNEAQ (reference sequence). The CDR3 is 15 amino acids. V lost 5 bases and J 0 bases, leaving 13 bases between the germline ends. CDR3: CASSPRDTSNYGYTF. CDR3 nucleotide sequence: TGTGCCAGCAGCCCTCGGGACACTTCTAACTATGGCTACACCTTC.